The 9 T cell receptor beta chains presented below share a single source sample, sequenced in a study of OX40 agonist ivuxolimab in advanced cancers. Method: immunoSEQ multiplex PCR; TCRdb's copy keeps in-frame clones and lacks some. The data hold roughly 70,000 clones, with 86% observed a single time. The material was CD4+ or CD8+ T cells sorted from blood, obtained in a trial of the OX40 agonist ivuxolimab. The receptors here all came from an adult with an advanced solid tumor such as melanoma, head and neck, liver or kidney cancer.

The chain is built from TRBV11-2 and TRBJ2-2; 9 nucleotides match TRBD1. Germline values: CDR1 SGHAT, CDR2 FQNNGV. With 7 bases clipped from V and 4 bases from J, the junction kept 7 bases outside the gene matches. The CDR3 runs 15 residues. CDR3 bases: TGTGCCAGCATCACACAGGGGGCAGGCACCGGGGAGCTGTTTTTT. Encoded protein: CASITQGAGTGELFF. The full variable domain, its missing parts supplied by reference TRBV11-2 and TRBJ2-2, is EAGVAQSPRYKIIEKRQSVAFWCNPISGHATLYWYQQILGQGPKLLIQFQNNGVVDDSQLPKDRFSAERLKGVDSTLKIQPAKLEDSAVYLCASITQGAGTGELFFGEGSRLTVL.

The chain has TRBV6-5 and TRBJ1-5; D is unclear. From germline, CDR1 is MNHEY and CDR2 SVGAGI. The CDR3 contains 14 residues. V dropped 3 bases and J dropped 1 base, with 7 bases sitting between them. CDR3 amino acids: CASSYSWSNQPQHF. The CDR3 DNA sequence: TGTGCCAGCAGTTATTCGTGGAGCAATCAGCCCCAGCATTTT.

V usage is TRBV5-4 and J usage is TRBJ1-1; D is unclear. Trimming stripped 4 bases from V and 6 bases from J, with 16 bases between. Germline V CDR1 and CDR2: SGHNT, YYREEE (reference sequence). The CDR3 runs 14 residues. The chain's CDR3 is CASSEDATIAEAFF. The DNA for the CDR3 is TGTGCCAGCAGCGAGGACGCGACTATAGCTGAAGCTTTCTTT.

The chain couples TRBV18 to TRBJ2-7; tentatively, D is TRBD1 or TRBD2 (5 bases each). The germline V and J ends were trimmed by 5 bases and 2 bases, with 22 bases remaining between them. Looked up from germline, CDR1 is KGHSH and CDR2 is LQKENI. The CDR3 is made up of 17 amino acids. The CDR3 region is CASSSGTGTPYTYEQYF. The CDR3 coding sequence is TGTGCCAGCTCATCGGGGACCGGGACCCCGTACACCTACGAGCAGTACTTC.

This chain links TRBV7-2 with TRBJ2-3; the match to TRBD2 covers 16 bases. Germline CDR1 is SGHTA and CDR2 is FQGNSA. This CDR3 comprises 18 residues. Losses at the gene ends were 4 bases for V and 6 bases for J; bases not matched to a gene: 10. CDR3 region: CASSSTGTSGRAADTQYF. The CDR3 nucleotides are TGTGCCAGCAGCTCAACCGGGACTAGCGGGAGGGCCGCGGATACGCAGTATTTT. The full variable domain, rest sourced from reference TRBV7-2 and TRBJ2-3, is GAGVSQSPSNKVTEKGKDVELRCDPISGHTALYWYRQSLGQGLEFLIYFQGNSAPDKSGLPSDRFSAERTGGSVSTLTIQRTQQEDSAVYLCASSSTGTSGRAADTQYFGPGTRLTVL.

The chain joins TRBV4-3 to TRBJ1-2; D unclear. Germline-derived CDR1 and CDR2 are LGHNA and YSLEER. V shed 0 bases and J shed 4 bases, with 12 bases lying between them. This CDR3 region has 15 residues. The CDR3 is CASSQDLGRTYGYTF. Written as DNA, the CDR3 is TGCGCCAGCAGCCAAGATCTGGGCAGGACCTATGGCTACACCTTC.

The chain has TRBV7-8 and TRBJ2-7, with 9 positions matching TRBD1. Germline CDR1 is SGHVS and CDR2 is FQNEAQ. The V segment lost 5 bases and the J segment 1 base; nucleotides outside the gene matches: 9. This CDR3 is built from 16 residues. CDR3 amino acids: CASSPSGTGNSYEQYF. The CDR3, as DNA: TGTGCCAGCAGCCCTTCCGGGACAGGGAATTCCTACGAGCAGTACTTC.

The V call is TRBV6-6, the J call TRBJ2-7, with a possible D match to TRBD1 (6 bases). The V and J ends lost 5 bases and 2 bases respectively, with 16 bases between them. In germline, CDR1 is MNHNY, CDR2 SVGAGI (reference sequence). CDR3 size: 15 residues. The DNA for the CDR3 is TGTGCCAGCAGTGCTGGATCACAGGGAACCTACGAGCAGTACTTC. Translation gives CASSAGSQGTYEQYF.

V is TRBV11-2 and J is TRBJ2-2, with a possible D match to TRBD2 (7 bases). The CDR3 covers 16 residues. The V gene lost 1 base and the J gene lost 4 bases, with 13 bases spanning the gap. Germline V CDR1 and CDR2: SGHAT, FQNNGV. CDR3 bases: TGTGCCAGCAGCTTAGGGCCGGGGGGCGGCACCGGGGAGCTGTTTTTT. This sequence encodes CASSLGPGGGTGELFF.